The TCR beta chain described here comes from a study of monozygotic twins with inflammatory bowel disease. The study, taken as a whole, reports: Healthy co-twins had higher TCRbeta inverse Simpson diversity than their IBD twins. Possibly because of limited power, concordant and discordant twins showed no difference in repertoire similarity.

As concerns this clonotype: The antigen is undetermined.

The unique tags termed UMIs, each holding a 6-nucleotide sample barcode, were added by means of template switching. Reprocessing the 5' RACE reads, TCRdb reports a single entry for every CDR3 protein and omits DNA. This sample contains about 380,000 distinct CDR3 sequences. The sequence was collected from a human donor with ulcerative colitis or Crohn's disease, or a healthy co-twin of an affected twin (not recorded which). Sequencing input: blood.

The CDR3 spells CSDESRYNEQFF. The chain combines TRBV29-1 with TRBJ2-1. Germline values: CDR1 SQVTM, CDR2 ANQGSEA. The CDR3 spans 12 residues.